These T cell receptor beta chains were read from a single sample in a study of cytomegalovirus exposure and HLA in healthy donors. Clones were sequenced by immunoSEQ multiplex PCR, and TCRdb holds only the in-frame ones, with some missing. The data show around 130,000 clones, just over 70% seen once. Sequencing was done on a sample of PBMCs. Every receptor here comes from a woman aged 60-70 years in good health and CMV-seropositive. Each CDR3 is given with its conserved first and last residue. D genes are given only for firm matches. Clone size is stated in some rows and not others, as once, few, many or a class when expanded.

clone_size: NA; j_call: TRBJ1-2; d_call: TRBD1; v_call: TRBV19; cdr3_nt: TGTGCCAGTAGCCGAATGCAGGGGGCTAAGGGTGGCTACACCTTC; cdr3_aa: CASSRMQGAKGGYTF
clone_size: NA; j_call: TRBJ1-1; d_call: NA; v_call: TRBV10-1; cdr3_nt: TGCGCCAGCAGTCCCCGCGACAAAAACACTGAAGCTTTCTTT; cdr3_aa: CASSPRDKNTEAFF
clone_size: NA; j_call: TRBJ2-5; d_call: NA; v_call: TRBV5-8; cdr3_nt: TGTGCCAGCAGCACGGGAACAAAAGAGACCCAGTACTTC; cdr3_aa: CASSTGTKETQYF
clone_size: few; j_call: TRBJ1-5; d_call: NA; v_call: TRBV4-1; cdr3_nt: TGCGCCAGCAGCCAAGCGGGAGTTGGAGATCAGCCCCAGCATTTT; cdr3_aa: CASSQAGVGDQPQHF
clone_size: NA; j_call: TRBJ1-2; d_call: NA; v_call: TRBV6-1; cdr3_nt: TGTGCCAGCAGACCTGACCGAACGGGGGGCTACACCTTC; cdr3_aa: CASRPDRTGGYTF
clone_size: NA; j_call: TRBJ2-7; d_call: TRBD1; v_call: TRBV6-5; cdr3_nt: TGTGCCAGCAGCTCGCCGGGACAGGGGACCTACGAGCAGTACTTC; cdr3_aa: CASSSPGQGTYEQYF
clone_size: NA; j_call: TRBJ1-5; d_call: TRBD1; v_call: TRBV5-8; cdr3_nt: TGTGCCAGCAGCCCCCGGACAGGGAATCAGCCCCAGCATTTT; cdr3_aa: CASSPRTGNQPQHF
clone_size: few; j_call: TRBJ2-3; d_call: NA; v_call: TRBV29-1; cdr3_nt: TGCAGCGTTGAAGATTTCGGCATTCAGGGCACAGATACGCAGTATTTT; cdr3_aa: CSVEDFGIQGTDTQYF
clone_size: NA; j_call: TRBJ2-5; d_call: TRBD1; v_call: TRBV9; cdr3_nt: TGTGCCAGCAGCCGTTCCCTAAGAAGGACAGGGGAAGAGACCCAGTACTTC; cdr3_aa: CASSRSLRRTGEETQYF
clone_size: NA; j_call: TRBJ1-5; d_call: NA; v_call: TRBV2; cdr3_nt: TGTGCCAGCAGCCTCCAGAGGGCTCAGCCCCAGCATTTT; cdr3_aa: CASSLQRAQPQHF
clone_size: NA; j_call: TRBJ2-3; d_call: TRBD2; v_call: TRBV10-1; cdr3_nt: TGCGCCAGCAGTCAAGCGGGGGGGGCGCCAGATACGCAGTATTTT; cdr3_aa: CASSQAGGAPDTQYF
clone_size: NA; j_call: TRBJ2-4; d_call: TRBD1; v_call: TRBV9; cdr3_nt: TGTGCCAGCAGCGTAGATCTGGGACAGGGAGGCGAAAACATTCAGTACTTC; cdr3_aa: CASSVDLGQGGENIQYF
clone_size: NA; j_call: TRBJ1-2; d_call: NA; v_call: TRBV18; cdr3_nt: TGTGCCAGCTCACCTTCGGACAGCGTGAAAGGCTACACCTTC; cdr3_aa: CASSPSDSVKGYTF
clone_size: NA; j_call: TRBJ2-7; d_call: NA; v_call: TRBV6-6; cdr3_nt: TGTGCCAGCAGTTACTCGGGAGCCGGGAGCTACGAGCAGTACTTC; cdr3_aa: CASSYSGAGSYEQYF
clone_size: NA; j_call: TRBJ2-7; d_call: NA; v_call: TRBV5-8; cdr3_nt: TGTGCCAGCAGACAGGCCGGCAACGAGCAGTACTTC; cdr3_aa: CASRQAGNEQYF
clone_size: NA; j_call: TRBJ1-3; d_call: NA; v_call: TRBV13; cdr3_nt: TGTGCCAGCAGATCAGGGTTGGCCAGTTCTGGAAACACCATATATTTT; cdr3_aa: CASRSGLASSGNTIYF
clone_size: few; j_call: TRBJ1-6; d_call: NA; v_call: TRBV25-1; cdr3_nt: TGTGCCAGCAGTCGTTCGGGTCAGGGCCGATCACCCCTCCACTTT; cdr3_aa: CASSRSGQGRSPLHF
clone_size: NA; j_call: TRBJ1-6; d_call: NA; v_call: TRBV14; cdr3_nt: TGTGCCAGCAGCCTTGCGGTTTCACCCCTCCACTTT; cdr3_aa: CASSLAVSPLHF
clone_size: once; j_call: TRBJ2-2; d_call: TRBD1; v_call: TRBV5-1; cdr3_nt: TGCGCCAGCAGCCTTACGACAGGGTCGAACACCGGGGAGCTGTTTTTT; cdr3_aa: CASSLTTGSNTGELFF
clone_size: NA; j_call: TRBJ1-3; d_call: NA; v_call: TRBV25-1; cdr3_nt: TGTGCCAGCAGCCGCGGGTTCTCTGGAAACACCATATATTTT; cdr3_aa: CASSRGFSGNTIYF
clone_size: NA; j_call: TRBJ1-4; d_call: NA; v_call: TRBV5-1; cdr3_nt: TGCGCCAGCAGCTTGGACGGGACTAATGAAAAACTGTTTTTT; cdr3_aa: CASSLDGTNEKLFF
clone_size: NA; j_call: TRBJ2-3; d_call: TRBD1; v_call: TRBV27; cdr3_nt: TGTGCCAGTTCCGGACAGGGCACAGATACGCAGTATTTT; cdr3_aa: CASSGQGTDTQYF
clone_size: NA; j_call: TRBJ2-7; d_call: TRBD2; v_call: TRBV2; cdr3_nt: TGTGCCAGCAGTGTGGGGCGGGGGGCCTACGAGCAGTACTTC; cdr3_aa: CASSVGRGAYEQYF
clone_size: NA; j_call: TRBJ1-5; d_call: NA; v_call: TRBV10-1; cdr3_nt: TGCGCCAGCAGTGAGTCGGGCCAGCCCCAGCATTTT; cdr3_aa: CASSESGQPQHF
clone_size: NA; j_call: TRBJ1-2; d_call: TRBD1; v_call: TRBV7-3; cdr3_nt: TGTGCCAGCAGCTTTTCGCCGGGACAGGGCTATGGCTACACCTTC; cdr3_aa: CASSFSPGQGYGYTF
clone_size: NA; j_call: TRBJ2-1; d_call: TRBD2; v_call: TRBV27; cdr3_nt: TGTGCCAGCAGGCCGACTAGCCCCCTAGATGAGCAGTTCTTC; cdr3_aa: CASRPTSPLDEQFF
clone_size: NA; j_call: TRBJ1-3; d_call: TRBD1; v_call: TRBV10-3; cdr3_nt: TGTGCCATCAGGCCGACAGGGTCTGGAAACACCATATATTTT; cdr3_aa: CAIRPTGSGNTIYF
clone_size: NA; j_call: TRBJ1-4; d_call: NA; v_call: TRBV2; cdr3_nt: TGTGCCAGCAGATTTAGGGACAACGCTAATGAAAAACTGTTTTTT; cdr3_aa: CASRFRDNANEKLFF
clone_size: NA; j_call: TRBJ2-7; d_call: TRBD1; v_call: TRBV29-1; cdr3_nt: TGCAGCGGGGGGACAGGGCCCTACGAGCAGTACTTC; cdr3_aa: CSGGTGPYEQYF
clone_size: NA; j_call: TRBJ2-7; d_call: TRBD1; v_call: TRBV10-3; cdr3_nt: TGTGCCATCAGCGGACAGGGGGGAGAGCCCTACGAGCAGTACTTC; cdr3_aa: CAISGQGGEPYEQYF
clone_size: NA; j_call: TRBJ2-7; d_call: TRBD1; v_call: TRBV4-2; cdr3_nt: TGTGCCAGCAGCCCATACCCCCCATACGGACAGGGGGTAGGTAGGAACCACTACGAGCAGTACTTC; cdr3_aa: CASSPYPPYGQGVGRNHYEQYF
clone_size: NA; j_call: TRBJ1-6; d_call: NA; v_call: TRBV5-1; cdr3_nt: TGCGCCAGCGCTTCCGTTTCAGGGGAGGGAAAATCACCCCTCCACTTT; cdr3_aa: CASASVSGEGKSPLHF
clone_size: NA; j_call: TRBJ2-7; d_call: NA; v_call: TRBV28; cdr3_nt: TGTGCCAGCCACCAGTCGGGGGGCCACGAGCAGTACTTC; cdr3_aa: CASHQSGGHEQYF